This T cell receptor (beta chain) was identified during a study of PD-1 blockade in classical Hodgkin lymphoma (dated by TCRdb to about 2020). The study in broad terms: Nivolumab dosing was 3 mg/kg intravenously every 2 weeks, continuing until either disease progression or unacceptable toxicity. The study used CyTOF and TCR beta sequencing to define a peripheral blood immune signature of response to PD-1 blockade in classical Hodgkin lymphoma.

Remarks on this clone: Its antigen is currently not known. There are no base qualities to consult, and no much larger clone falls within one base.

The time point label of this sample denotes: cycle 4 day 1 (C4D1), after more than five weeks of nivolumab. Every trial patient had relapsed after autologous stem cell transplantation, and cohorts A, B and C differed in prior brentuximab vedotin exposure. CD4+ T cells were purified from thawed PBMCs by magnetic negative selection with a Miltenyi CD4+ T cell isolation kit. The trial cohort comprised roughly 50 patients with relapsed/refractory classical Hodgkin lymphoma whose best overall responses were complete response, partial response or progressive disease. Single-agent nivolumab was administered to trial patients in the multi-cohort phase II CheckMate 205 trial. An independent review committee assessed best overall response by applying the 2007 International Working Group response criteria. Trial PBMCs were obtained immediately prior to nivolumab initiation (C1D1) and on therapy at cycle 2 day 1 and cycle 4 day 1. Peripheral blood was collected in 8 mL Vacutainer Cell Preparation Tubes, from which PBMCs were isolated by centrifugation and then cryopreserved. Purified CD4+ and CD8+ fractions were prepared only for cases where an additional PBMC sample was available. On LS columns in a quadroMACS separator, the magnetically labelled cells were depleted, and the flow-through was collected as the purified fraction.

Genomic DNA was extracted with the Qiagen DNeasy kit from unsorted PBMCs and from negatively selected CD4+ and CD8+ fractions. TCR beta CDR3 regions were amplified by immunoSEQ multiplex PCR using primers annealing to V and J segments. A synthetic immune receptor repertoire was used to minimize amplification bias, and any residual bias was removed computationally once sequencing was done. The authors' analysis ran thus. Custom Python scripts were used to quantify repertoire diversity as the Shannon entropy index. Unsorted, CD4+ and CD8+ repertoires were analyzed separately, except in combined analyses where CD4+ and CD8+ sequences were merged in silico. A clone was considered expanded if an increase in frequency of at least 2-fold after treatment relative to C1D1 was found, and a pseudocount of 0.5 was applied to clones undetected at baseline. Singleton clones were defined as clones with 0 or 1 copy at C1D1, and non-singleton clones were defined as clones with 2 or more copies. Clones expanded in unsorted samples were labelled as CD4+, CD8+ or unknown by matching protein sequences in sorted samples from the same patient. Wilcoxon tests were applied to paired samples to test diversity changes from C1D1 to C4D1. TCRdb retrieved this table from immuneACCESS and kept in-frame rearrangements only. Not all clones are present; in checked studies, unresolved V genes account for under half, and no reason is known for the remainder. From that table come the V and J calls and clone size; the DNA was used to work out D and trimming. Within this sample are about 32,000 clones, with roughly 92% of them counted one time only. 0.25% to 0.35% of the sample goes to the ten largest clones.

From the cysteine through the phenylalanine, the CDR3 covers 14 amino acids. The only DNA kept is the CDR3, 42 bases in frame from the first base. Trimming costs V 0 bases and J 1 base, and their ends lie 4 bases apart. As encoded in the germline V gene (reference sequence), CDR1 is SGHNT while CDR2 is YYREEE. Overall study outcomes, separate from this receptor: The study was restricted to a single clinical trial cohort, and the causes of repertoire differences, possibly disease activity or prior therapy, were left undefined. Patients starting nivolumab less than 1 year after ASCT had lower diversity and were excluded from later analyses to avoid confounding by immune reconstitution. A significant rise by C4D1 was seen in CD4+ but not CD8+ TCR diversity (p=0.0027 vs p=0.16), with the rise being most apparent in complete responders (p=0.02). Baseline TCR diversity was reported to be lower in newly diagnosed patients than in healthy donors, and even lower in relapsed/refractory patients. Trial patients achieving complete response had baseline diversity similar to newly diagnosed patients, whereas partial responders and progressors had significantly lower diversity.

This TCR came from a human donor with classical Hodgkin lymphoma. The chain uses TRBV5-4 and TRBJ2-2; no D gene can be assigned with confidence. The material was CD4+ T cells from blood, obtained before the fourth cycle of nivolumab. The CDR3 protein sequence reads: CASSLVQNTGELFF. In nucleotide form, the sequence is TGTGCCAGCAGCTTGGTACAGAACACCGGGGAGCTGTTTTTT.